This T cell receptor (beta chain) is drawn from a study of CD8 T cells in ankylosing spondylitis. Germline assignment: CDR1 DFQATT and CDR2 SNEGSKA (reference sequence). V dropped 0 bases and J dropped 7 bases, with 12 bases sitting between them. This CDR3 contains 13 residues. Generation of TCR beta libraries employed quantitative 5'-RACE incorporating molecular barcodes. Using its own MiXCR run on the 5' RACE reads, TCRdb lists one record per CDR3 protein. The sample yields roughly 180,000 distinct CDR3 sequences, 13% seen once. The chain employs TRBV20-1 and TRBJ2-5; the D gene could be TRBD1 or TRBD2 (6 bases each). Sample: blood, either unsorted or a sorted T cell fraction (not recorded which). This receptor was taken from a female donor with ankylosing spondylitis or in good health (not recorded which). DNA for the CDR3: TGCAGTGCTAGAGATGGCAGGGGAGGGACCCAGTACTTC. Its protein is CSARDGRGGTQYF.